Reported below is one TCR beta chain. Under the authors' procedure: Using reference gene primer amplification, nucleated cell counts were estimated. Sequencing used immunoSEQ multiplex PCR; TCRdb keeps in-frame clones, though not all of them. The V and J calls and clone size are taken from that table; D and trimming were inferred from the DNA. Of about 190,000 clones detected, around 86% appear once; the ten largest clones hold around 7%. This sample is part of a study of blood T cell repertoires in COVID-19. V lost 10 bases to trimming and J lost 0 bases, with 15 bases between them. This CDR3 spans 15 amino acids. Germline assignment: CDR1 ENHRY and CDR2 SYGVKD.

The sample was peripheral blood. V and J are TRBV10-3 and TRBJ1-4; possible D gene TRBD1, 5 bases. This TCR was recovered from a man in his forties with acute or convalescent COVID-19. For the CDR3, the DNA is TGTGCCAGCTCTGGCCAGGGCGCAACTAATGAAAAACTGTTTTTT. This translates into CASSGQGATNEKLFF.